The clone carrying this T cell receptor beta chain was detected a few times. It was with 60 Vbeta and 13 Jbeta primers that the PCR ran. Some clones are missing from TCRdb's copy, which holds only in-frame ones; the method was immunoSEQ multiplex PCR. The sample lists over 65,000 clones, around 80% occurring once. Healthy bone marrow donors made up the donors. The germline CDR1 and CDR2 sequences are SGHNT and YENEEA. The CDR3 extends over 16 amino acids. V shed 5 bases and J 3 bases; nucleotides not matched to a gene: 11. These data belong to a study of cytomegalovirus exposure and HLA in healthy donors. Background on the study: About 179 million T cells yielded approximately 110 million unique TCR beta sequences in earlier analysis.

This TCR derives from a woman aged 25 to 39 in good health and CMV-seropositive. The sample comprised PBMCs. The chain joins TRBV11-3 to TRBJ2-7, with 9 bases matching TRBD1. CDR3 amino acids: CASSPSHGTGRYEQYF. The CDR3 DNA reads TGTGCCAGCAGCCCATCGCACGGGACAGGGCGCTACGAGCAGTACTTC.